The T cell receptor beta chain under discussion was sequenced for a study of T cells in localized non-small cell lung cancer. This CDR3 contains 15 residues. Germline lookup yields CDR1 MNHNS and CDR2 SASEGT. Trimming removed 5 bases from V and 0 bases from J, with 13 bases in between. Whole-study findings and limits: Longer overall survival associated with higher blood T cell density; shorter survival with higher adjacent-lung clonality. Adjacent lung tissue had a median about 60 of the top 100 clones found in the tumor. As only one tumor region underwent sequencing, heterogeneity remains possible. Peak T cell clonality was found in uninvolved adjacent lung, exceeding tumor.

As for this clone: The antigen is not known.

Sequencing was performed with immunoSEQ multiplex PCR; in TCRdb, only in-frame clones are kept and a portion is missing. This sample yields 75,000 to 85,000 clones, of which approximately 80% are seen a single time; 9.5% belongs to the top ten. The sample consisted of peripheral blood, taken before any cancer treatment. The clonotype comes from a female donor of 60 years or more with stage I lung adenocarcinoma. The rearrangement links TRBV6-1 to TRBJ1-2, with D perhaps TRBD1 (5 bases). Here the CDR3 DNA reads TGTGCCAGCAGTCGGGGGAGGGATGCTAACTATGGCTACACCTTC. Amino acid sequence: CASSRGRDANYGYTF.